This T cell receptor (beta chain) was sequenced during a study of T-cell reconstitution after alpha-beta-depleted transplantation in children. This clonotype was detected ten times or more. Germline trimming cut 3 bases from V and 5 bases from J; bases unmatched to any gene: 5. The CDR3 runs 14 residues. From germline, CDR1 is SNHLY and CDR2 FYNNEI. During its preparation, the TCRbeta library received unique molecular identifiers. TCRdb passed the PCR reads through MiXCR, listing each CDR3 protein once. Altogether over 200,000 distinct CDR3 sequences are present, roughly a sixth being singletons, with the ten largest covering around 45%.

The sequencing here drew on PBMCs, mostly from graft donor cells, taken 360 days after TCRalphabeta/CD19-depleted stem cell transplant. The chain recombines TRBV2 with TRBJ1-1, with 8 bases aligning to TRBD1. The clonotype originates from a male patient between 2 and 10 years old who had a stem cell transplant for acute lymphoblastic leukemia, so the T cells may come from the graft donor. The CDR3 loop is CASSERTGGTEAFF. Written as DNA, the CDR3 is TGTGCCAGCAGTGAGCGAACAGGGGGGACTGAAGCTTTCTTT. Together with reference TRBV2 and TRBJ1-1, the CDR3 gives the full variable domain: EPEVTQTPSHQVTQMGQEVILRCVPISNHLYFYWYRQILGQKVEFLVSFYNNEISEKSEIFDDQFSVERPDGSNFTLKIRSTKLEDSAMYFCASSERTGGTEAFFGQGTRLTVV.